This T cell receptor beta chain was obtained from a study of beta chain features in type 1 diabetes. Study-wide background: Comparable age, gender and cell yields were observed in patients relative to healthy donors.

This clone has at least ten counts. Its specificity is not known. Study-level findings and limits: Small HLA sub-analyses could not settle whether HLA shapes TCRB rearrangement.

CD45RO/CCR7/CD25/CD127/CD95/CD27 sorting isolated CD4+ naive, central memory, regulatory and stem cell-like memory cells. Purities over 98% were achieved in all sorted populations. The isolated RNA, all of it, was reverse transcribed, so expressed TCRB transcripts were what got sequenced. TCRdb's table, derived via immunoSEQ multiplex PCR, lists solely in-frame clones and lacks some. This sample has about 210,000 clones, with under 13% found just once. Per germline, CDR1 MDHEN and CDR2 SYDVKM. This CDR3 contains 16 residues. After removal of 6 bases from V and 5 bases from J, the junction contained 15 bases not matched to a gene.

Sequencing input: central memory CD4+ T cells from blood. The source of this sequence is a man aged 18 to 29 in good health. The chain couples TRBV28 to TRBJ2-5, with 7 bases aligning to TRBD1. In DNA form, the CDR3 reads TGTGCCAGCAGGCGTTATACAGGGGCCTCGGGGGAGACCCAGTACTTC. It encodes CASRRYTGASGETQYF.